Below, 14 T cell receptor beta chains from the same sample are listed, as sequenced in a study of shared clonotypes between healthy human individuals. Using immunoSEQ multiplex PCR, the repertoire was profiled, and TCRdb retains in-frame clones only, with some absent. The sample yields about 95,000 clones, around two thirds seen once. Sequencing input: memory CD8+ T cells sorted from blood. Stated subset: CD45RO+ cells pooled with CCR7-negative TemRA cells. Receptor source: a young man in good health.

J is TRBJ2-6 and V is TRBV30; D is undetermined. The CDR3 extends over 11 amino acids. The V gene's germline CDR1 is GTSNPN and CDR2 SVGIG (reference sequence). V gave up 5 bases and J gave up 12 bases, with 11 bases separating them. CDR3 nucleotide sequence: TGTGCCTGGGAAGACTCCCTCGTCCTGACTTTC. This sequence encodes CAWEDSLVLTF.

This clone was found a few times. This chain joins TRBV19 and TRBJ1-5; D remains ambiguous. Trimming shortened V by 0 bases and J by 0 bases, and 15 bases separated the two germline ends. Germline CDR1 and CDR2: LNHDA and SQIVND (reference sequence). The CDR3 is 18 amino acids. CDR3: CASSIDPGYSLSNQPQHF. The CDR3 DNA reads TGTGCCAGTAGTATAGATCCAGGCTACTCACTTAGCAATCAGCCCCAGCATTTT.

The chain's CDR3 is CASSSRDRGNTIYF. The CDR3 DNA reads as TGTGCCAGCAGCAGCCGGGACAGGGGAAACACCATATATTTT. V is TRBV7-2 and J is TRBJ1-3; 8 bases map to TRBD1. This CDR3 contains 14 residues. Germline CDR1 is SGHTA and CDR2 is FQGNSA. Losses at the gene ends were 5 bases for V and 4 bases for J; bases not matched to a gene: 4.

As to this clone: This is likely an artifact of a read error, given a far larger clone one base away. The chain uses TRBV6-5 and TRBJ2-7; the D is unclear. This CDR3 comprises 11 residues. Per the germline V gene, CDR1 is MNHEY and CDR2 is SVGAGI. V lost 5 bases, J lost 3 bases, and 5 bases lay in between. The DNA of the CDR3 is TGTGCCAGCAGTGCCTACTACGAGCAGTACTTC. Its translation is CASSAYYEQYF.

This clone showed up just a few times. For the CDR3, the DNA is TGTGCCAGCAGTCGCCAAGGAGGGGGAAGCGGCTACACCTTC. Translated: CASSRQGGGSGYTF. The genes are TRBV6-5 and TRBJ1-2; D might be TRBD1 (6 bases). The CDR3 runs to 14 residues. Trimming left V 5 bases short and J 8 bases short, with 18 bases between. Germline V lookup: CDR1 MNHEY, CDR2 SVGAGI.

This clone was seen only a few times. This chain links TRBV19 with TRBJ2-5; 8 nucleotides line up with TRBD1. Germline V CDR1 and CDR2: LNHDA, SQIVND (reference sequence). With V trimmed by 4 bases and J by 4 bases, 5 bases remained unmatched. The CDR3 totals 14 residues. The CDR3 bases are TGTGCCAGTAGTACCACAGGGGGTGGAGAGACCCAGTACTTC. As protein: CASSTTGGGETQYF. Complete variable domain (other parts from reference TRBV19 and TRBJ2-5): DGGITQSPKYLFRKEGQNVTLSCEQNLNHDAMYWYRQDPGQGLRLIYYSQIVNDFQKGDIAEGYSVSREKKESFPLTVTSAQKNPTAFYLCASSTTGGGETQYFGPGTRLLVL.

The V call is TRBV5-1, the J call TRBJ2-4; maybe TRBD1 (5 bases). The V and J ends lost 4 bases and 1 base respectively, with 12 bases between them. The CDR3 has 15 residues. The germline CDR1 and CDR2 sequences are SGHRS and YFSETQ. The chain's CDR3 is CASSHRLGAKNIQYF. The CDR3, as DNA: TGCGCCAGCAGCCACAGGCTCGGGGCCAAAAACATTCAGTACTTC.

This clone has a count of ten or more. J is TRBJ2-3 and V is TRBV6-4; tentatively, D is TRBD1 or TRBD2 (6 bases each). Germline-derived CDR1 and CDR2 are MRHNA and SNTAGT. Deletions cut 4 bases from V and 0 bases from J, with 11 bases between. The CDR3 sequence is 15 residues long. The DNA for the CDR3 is TGTGCCAGCAGTGTGGGGGGCGCTAGCACAGATACGCAGTATTTT. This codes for CASSVGGASTDTQYF.

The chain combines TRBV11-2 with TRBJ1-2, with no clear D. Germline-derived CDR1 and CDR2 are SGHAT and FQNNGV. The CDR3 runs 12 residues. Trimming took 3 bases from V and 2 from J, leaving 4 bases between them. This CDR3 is CASSFENYGYTF. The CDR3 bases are TGTGCCAGCAGCTTTGAGAACTATGGCTACACCTTC.

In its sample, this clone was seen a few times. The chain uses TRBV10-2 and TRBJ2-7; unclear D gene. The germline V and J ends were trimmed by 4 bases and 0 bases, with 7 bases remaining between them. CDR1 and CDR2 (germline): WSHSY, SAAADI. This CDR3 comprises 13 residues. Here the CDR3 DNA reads TGCGCCAGCAGTGTACAGAGCTCCTACGAGCAGTACTTC. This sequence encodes CASSVQSSYEQYF.

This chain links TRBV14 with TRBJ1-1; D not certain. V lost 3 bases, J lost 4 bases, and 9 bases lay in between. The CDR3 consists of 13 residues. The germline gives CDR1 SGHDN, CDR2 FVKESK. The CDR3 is CASSHSVATEAFF. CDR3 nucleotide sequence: TGTGCCAGCAGCCACTCCGTCGCCACTGAAGCTTTCTTT.

CDR3 sequence: CASSLLAGAPETQYF. CDR3 nucleotide sequence: TGTGCCAGCAGTTTGCTAGCGGGGGCTCCGGAGACCCAGTACTTC. The rearrangement joins TRBV28 to TRBJ2-5; 10 nucleotides align to TRBD2. V dropped 3 bases and J dropped 5; count of bases not matched to a gene: 6. CDR1 and CDR2 from the germline V gene are MDHEN and SYDVKM. This CDR3 region has 15 residues.

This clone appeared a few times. The CDR3, as DNA: TGTGCCAGCAGCTACAGGGGGCCGGGTGAAAAACTGTTTTTT. Translation gives CASSYRGPGEKLFF. V is TRBV27 and J is TRBJ1-4; 9 bases are a match to TRBD1. Trimming cost V 6 bases and J 7 bases; bases outside gene matches: 6. Germline lookup yields CDR1 MNHEY and CDR2 SMNVEV (reference sequence). This CDR3 contains 14 residues.

DNA for the CDR3: TGTGCCAGCAGCCCGACAGGGAACAAACAAGATACGCAGTATTTT. Encoded protein: CASSPTGNKQDTQYF. The V and J genes are TRBV9 and TRBJ2-3, with 7 positions matching TRBD1. Trimming removed 4 bases from V and 5 bases from J; junction bases left unmatched: 10. The CDR3 has 15 residues. Germline V gene sequence: CDR1 SGDLS, CDR2 YYNGEE.